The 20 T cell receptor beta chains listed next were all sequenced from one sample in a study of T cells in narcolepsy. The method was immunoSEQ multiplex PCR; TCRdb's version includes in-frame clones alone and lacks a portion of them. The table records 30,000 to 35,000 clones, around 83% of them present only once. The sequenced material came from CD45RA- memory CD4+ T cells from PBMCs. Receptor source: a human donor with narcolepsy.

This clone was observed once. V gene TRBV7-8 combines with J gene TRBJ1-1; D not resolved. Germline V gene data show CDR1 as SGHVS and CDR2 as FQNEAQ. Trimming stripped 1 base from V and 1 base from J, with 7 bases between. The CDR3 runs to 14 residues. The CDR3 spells CASSLGRTNTEAFF. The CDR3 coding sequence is TGTGCCAGCAGCTTAGGCCGTACGAACACTGAAGCTTTCTTT.

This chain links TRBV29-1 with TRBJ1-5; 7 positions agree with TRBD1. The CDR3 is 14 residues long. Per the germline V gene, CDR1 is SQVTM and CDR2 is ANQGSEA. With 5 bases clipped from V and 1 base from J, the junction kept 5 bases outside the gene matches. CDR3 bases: TGCAGCGTTATGACAGGGCTGAGCAATCAGCCCCAGCATTTT. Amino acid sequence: CSVMTGLSNQPQHF.

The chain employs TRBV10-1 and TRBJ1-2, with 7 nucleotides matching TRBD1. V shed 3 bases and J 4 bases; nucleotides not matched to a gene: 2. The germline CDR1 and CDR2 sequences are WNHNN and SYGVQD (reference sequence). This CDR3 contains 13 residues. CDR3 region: CASSEGGSYGYTF. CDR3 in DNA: TGCGCCAGCAGTGAAGGGGGCAGCTATGGCTACACCTTC.

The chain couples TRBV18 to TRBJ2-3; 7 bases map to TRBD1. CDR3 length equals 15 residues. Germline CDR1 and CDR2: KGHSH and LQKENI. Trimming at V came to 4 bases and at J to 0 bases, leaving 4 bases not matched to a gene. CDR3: CASSLRDSSTDTQYF. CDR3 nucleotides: TGTGCCAGCTCACTCCGGGACAGTAGCACAGATACGCAGTATTTT.

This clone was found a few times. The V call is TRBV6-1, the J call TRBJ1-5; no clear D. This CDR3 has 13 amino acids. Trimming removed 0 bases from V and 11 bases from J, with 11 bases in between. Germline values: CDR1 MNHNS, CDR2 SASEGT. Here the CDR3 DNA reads TGTGCCAGCAGTGAAGCGAGCACGGGCGCCCAGCATTTT. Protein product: CASSEASTGAQHF.

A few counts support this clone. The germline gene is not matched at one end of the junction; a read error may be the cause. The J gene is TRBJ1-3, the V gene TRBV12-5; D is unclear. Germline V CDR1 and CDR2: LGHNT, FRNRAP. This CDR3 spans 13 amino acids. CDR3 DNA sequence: TGTGCTAGTGGTCTCGAGACGGGTAGCCGGATACATTTT. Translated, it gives CASGLETGSRIHF.

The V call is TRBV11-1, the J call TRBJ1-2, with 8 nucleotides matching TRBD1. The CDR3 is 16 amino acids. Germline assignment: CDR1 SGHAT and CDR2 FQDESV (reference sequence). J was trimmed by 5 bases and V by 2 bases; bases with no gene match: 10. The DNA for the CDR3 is TGTGCCAGCAGCTTATCAGACAGGACAGGGAAATATGGCTACACCTTC. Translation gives CASSLSDRTGKYGYTF.

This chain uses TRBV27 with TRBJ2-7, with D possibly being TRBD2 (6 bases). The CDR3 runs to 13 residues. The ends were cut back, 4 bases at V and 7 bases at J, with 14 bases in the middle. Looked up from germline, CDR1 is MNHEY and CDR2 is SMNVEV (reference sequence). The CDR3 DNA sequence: TGTGCCAGCAGTTGGGGAGGCTCGGGGGAGCAGTACTTC. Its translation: CASSWGGSGEQYF.

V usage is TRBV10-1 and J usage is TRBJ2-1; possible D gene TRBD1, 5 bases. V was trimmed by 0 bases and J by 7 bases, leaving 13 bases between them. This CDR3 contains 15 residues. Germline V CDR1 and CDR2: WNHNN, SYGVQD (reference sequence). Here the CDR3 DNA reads TGCGCCAGCAGTGAGTCAGGGGTAAGGTCAAATGAGCAGTTCTTC. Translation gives CASSESGVRSNEQFF.

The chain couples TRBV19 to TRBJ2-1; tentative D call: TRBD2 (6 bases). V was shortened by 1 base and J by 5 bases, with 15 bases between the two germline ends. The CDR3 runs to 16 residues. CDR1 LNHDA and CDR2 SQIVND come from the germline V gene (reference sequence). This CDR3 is CASSIVGARGNNEQFF. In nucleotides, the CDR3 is TGTGCCAGTAGTATAGTGGGAGCGCGCGGGAACAATGAGCAGTTCTTC.

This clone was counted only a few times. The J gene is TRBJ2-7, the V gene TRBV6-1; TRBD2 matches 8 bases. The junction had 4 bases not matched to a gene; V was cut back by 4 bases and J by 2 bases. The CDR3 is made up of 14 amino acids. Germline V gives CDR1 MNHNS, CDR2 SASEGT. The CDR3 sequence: CASSVRGGAYEQYF. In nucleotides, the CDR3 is TGTGCCAGCAGTGTTCGGGGGGGGGCCTACGAGCAGTACTTC.

The DNA for the CDR3 is TGTGCCAGCAGTCTCTCCGGACAGGCCAATCAGCCCCAGCATTTT. Its translation is CASSLSGQANQPQHF. V usage is TRBV27 and J usage is TRBJ1-5; 7 nucleotides agree with TRBD1. The junction had 7 bases not matched to a gene; V was cut back by 5 bases and J by 3 bases. This CDR3 comprises 15 residues. Germline V lookup: CDR1 MNHEY, CDR2 SMNVEV (reference sequence).

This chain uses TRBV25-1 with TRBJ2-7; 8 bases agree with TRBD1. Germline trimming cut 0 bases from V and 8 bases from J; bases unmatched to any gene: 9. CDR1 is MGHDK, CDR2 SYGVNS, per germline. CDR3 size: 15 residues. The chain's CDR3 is CASSEYRSQGAQQYF. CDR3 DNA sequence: TGTGCCAGCAGTGAATATCGGAGCCAGGGGGCCCAGCAGTACTTC.

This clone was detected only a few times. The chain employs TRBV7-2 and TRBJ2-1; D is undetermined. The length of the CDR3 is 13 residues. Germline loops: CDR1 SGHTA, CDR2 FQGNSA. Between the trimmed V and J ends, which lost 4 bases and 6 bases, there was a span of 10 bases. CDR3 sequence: CASSSGLTNEQFF. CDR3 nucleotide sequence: TGTGCCAGCAGCTCGGGCCTCACCAATGAGCAGTTCTTC.

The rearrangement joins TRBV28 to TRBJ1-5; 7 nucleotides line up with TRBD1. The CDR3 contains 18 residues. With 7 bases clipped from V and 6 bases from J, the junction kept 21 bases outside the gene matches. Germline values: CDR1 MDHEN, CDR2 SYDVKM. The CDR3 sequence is CASIRSRTGTVLGQPQHF. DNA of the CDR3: TGTGCCAGCATCCGAAGTCGAACCGGGACAGTCCTCGGTCAGCCCCAGCATTTT. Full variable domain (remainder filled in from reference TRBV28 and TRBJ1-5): DVKVTQSSRYLVKRTGEKVFLECVQDMDHENMFWYRQDPGLGLRLIYFSYDVKMKEKGDIPEGYSVSREKKERFSLILESASTNQTSMYLCASIRSRTGTVLGQPQHFGDGTRLSIL.

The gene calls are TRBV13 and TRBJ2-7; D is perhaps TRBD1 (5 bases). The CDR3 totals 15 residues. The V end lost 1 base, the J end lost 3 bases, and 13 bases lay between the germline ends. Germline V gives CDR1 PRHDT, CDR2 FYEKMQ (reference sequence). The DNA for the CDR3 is TGTGCCAGCAGCTTAGTCGGCAGGGCCAGCTACGAGCAGTACTTC. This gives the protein CASSLVGRASYEQYF. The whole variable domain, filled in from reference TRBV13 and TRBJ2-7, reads AAGVIQSPRHLIKEKRETATLKCYPIPRHDTVYWYQQGPGQDPQFLISFYEKMQSDKGSIPDRFSAQQFSDYHSELNMSSLELGDSALYFCASSLVGRASYEQYFGPGTRLTVT.

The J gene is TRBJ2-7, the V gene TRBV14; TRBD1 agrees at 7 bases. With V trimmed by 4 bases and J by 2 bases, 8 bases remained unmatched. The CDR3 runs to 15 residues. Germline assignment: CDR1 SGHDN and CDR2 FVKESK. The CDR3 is CASSPGGRGTYEQYF. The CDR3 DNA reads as TGTGCCAGCAGCCCAGGAGGCAGGGGGACCTACGAGCAGTACTTC.

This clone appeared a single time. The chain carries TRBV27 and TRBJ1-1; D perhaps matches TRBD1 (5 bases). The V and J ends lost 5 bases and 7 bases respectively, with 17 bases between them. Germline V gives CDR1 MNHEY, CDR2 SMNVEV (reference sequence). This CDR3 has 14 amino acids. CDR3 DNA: TGTGCCAGCAGTAAATCGGGGCGCCCCTATGAAGCTTTCTTT. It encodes CASSKSGRPYEAFF.

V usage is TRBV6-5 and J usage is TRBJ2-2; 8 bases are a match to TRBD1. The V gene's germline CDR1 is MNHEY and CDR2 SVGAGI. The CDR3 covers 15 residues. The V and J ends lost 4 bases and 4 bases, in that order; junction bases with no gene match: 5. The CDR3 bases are TGTGCCAGCAGTTCTACAGGGGGGCGCACCGGGGAGCTGTTTTTT. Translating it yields CASSSTGGRTGELFF.

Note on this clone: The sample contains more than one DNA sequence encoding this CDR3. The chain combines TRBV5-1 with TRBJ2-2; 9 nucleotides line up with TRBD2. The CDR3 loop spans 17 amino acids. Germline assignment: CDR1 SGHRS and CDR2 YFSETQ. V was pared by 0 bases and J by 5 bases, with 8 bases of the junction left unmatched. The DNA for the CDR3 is TGCGCCAGCAGCTTGGCCGTAGCGGGGGCGGGGACCGGGGAGCTGTTTTTT. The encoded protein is CASSLAVAGAGTGELFF.